Presented here are 9 T cell receptor beta chains from one specimen sequenced in a study of post-analysis software for immune sequencing data (dated by TCRdb to 2015 to 2017). Points the paper makes about the study in general: A handful of TRBV segments, including TRBV5-6, TRBV5-1 and TRBV20-1, were significantly more frequent in patients than controls.

Antigen specificity for these receptors is unknown. The library relied on PCR. The instrument given in TCRdb is Illumina HiSeq 2500. Unique molecular identifiers were incorporated into TCR beta cDNA libraries to reduce PCR and sequencing biases. TCRdb itself trimmed the public reads at Q25 with fastp, ran MiXCR and retained productive beta chains. Entries are consolidated by CDR3 protein sequence, retaining the most common genes and DNA. The sample yields under 650,000 distinct CDR3 sequences; roughly two fifths were counted once. Roughly 1.7% of the sample belongs to the ten largest clones. Sample: blood. The receptors stem from a girl aged 10 to 17 with multiple sclerosis.

This clonotype has a handful of counts. V gene TRBV11-2 combines with J gene TRBJ2-4, with D unclear. The J call could be wrong; TRBJ2-7 is a better fit for the DNA end. The CDR3 has 14 residues. Germline V CDR1 and CDR2: SGHAT, FQNNGV. CDR3 amino acids: CASSLDEITYEQYF. Here the CDR3 DNA reads TGTGCCAGCAGCTTAGATGAGATTACCTACGAGCAGTACTTC.

This clonotype was counted between two and nine times. This chain uses TRBV7-8 with TRBJ1-5; 8 bases align to TRBD1. This CDR3 contains 15 residues. Germline lookup yields CDR1 SGHVS and CDR2 FQNEAQ. The V segment lost 5 bases and the J segment 5 bases; nucleotides outside the gene matches: 8. The CDR3 nucleotides read TGTGCCAGCAGCCCCCTTGACAGGGGCCATCAGCCCCAGCATTTT. It yields the protein CASSPLDRGHQPQHF.

This chain links TRBV15 with TRBJ2-1; weak D call: TRBD1 (6 bases). Germline V lookup: CDR1 LNHNV, CDR2 YYDKDF (reference sequence). V lost 0 bases to trimming and J lost 0 bases, with 9 bases between them. There are 16 residues in the CDR3. The CDR3, as DNA: TGTGCCACCAGCAGAGAAACAGGGAGCTCCTACAATGAGCAGTTCTTC. Protein sequence: CATSRETGSSYNEQFF.

This clonotype has more than one count but fewer than ten. V gene TRBV5-1 combines with J gene TRBJ2-7, with 8 bases identical to TRBD2. The CDR3 runs to 15 residues. Germline V lookup: CDR1 SGHRS, CDR2 YFSETQ. V lost 4 bases and J lost 6; bases outside the gene matches: 12. CDR3 region: CASSPGGVEGTEQYF. As DNA, the CDR3 is TGCGCCAGCAGCCCGGGGGGGGTTGAAGGAACCGAGCAGTACTTC.

The V and J genes are TRBV3-1 and TRBJ1-4, with D unresolved. Germline V gene lookup returns CDR1 LGHDT and CDR2 YNNKEL (reference sequence). The CDR3 consists of 13 residues. V was clipped by 6 bases and J by 7 bases, with 12 bases between them. The CDR3 is CASSETSGEKLFF. CDR3 bases: TGTGCCAGCAGTGAGACTTCTGGTGAAAAACTGTTTTTT.

The chain employs TRBV20-1 and TRBJ2-5, with D possibly TRBD1 on 6 matching bases. The ends were cut back, 6 bases at V and 0 bases at J, with 17 bases in the middle. The germline CDR1 and CDR2 sequences are DFQATT and SNEGSKA (reference sequence). The CDR3 runs to 15 residues. This chain's CDR3 is CSASGPQGHQETQYF. As DNA, the CDR3 is TGCAGTGCCTCGGGCCCGCAGGGGCACCAAGAGACCCAGTACTTC.

The rearrangement links TRBV12-3 or TRBV12-4 to TRBJ2-1, with 11 bases aligning to TRBD1. V was clipped by 4 bases and J by 8 bases; unmatched bases: 7. The CDR3 length is 15 residues. The CDR3 DNA sequence: TGTGCCAGCAGTTGGAGGACAGGGGGCCGAGATGAGCAGTTCTTC. Translating it yields CASSWRTGGRDEQFF.

The J gene is TRBJ2-7, the V gene TRBV27, with TRBD1 matching over 9 bases. J lost 2 bases, V lost 2 bases, and 16 bases had no gene match. The CDR3 contains 19 residues. Germline V lookup: CDR1 MNHEY, CDR2 SMNVEV (reference sequence). The CDR3, as DNA: TGTGCCAGCAGTTTAGTTGGGGACAGGGAAAGAAAATACGCCTACGAGCAGTACTTC. Encoded protein: CASSLVGDRERKYAYEQYF.

V gene TRBV5-6 combines with J gene TRBJ1-2; 7 bases map to TRBD1. CDR1 and CDR2 from the germline V gene are SGHDT and YYEEEE. This CDR3 comprises 15 residues. V lost 0 bases, J lost 2 bases, and 4 bases stayed unmatched. The CDR3 nucleotides are TGTGCCAGCAGCTTGGGACAGGGAATGAACTATGGCTACACCTTC. Protein sequence: CASSLGQGMNYGYTF.